A single sample is the source of the 28 T cell receptor beta chains below, sequenced in a study of T cell responses to AZD1222 COVID-19 vaccine. Clones were sequenced by immunoSEQ multiplex PCR, and TCRdb holds only the in-frame ones, with some missing. The sample contains fewer than 150,000 clones, about 92% of which appear only once. The sequencing here drew on peripheral blood, taken 28 days after the second AZD1222 dose. The receptors shown here come from an adult who received the AZD1222 COVID-19 vaccine.

Note on this clone: This sample includes further DNA sequences coding for the same CDR3. This rearrangement joins TRBV9 to TRBJ1-4, with 9 bases matching TRBD1. The CDR3 has 15 residues. J lost 5 bases, V lost 3 bases, and 5 bases had no gene match. Germline values: CDR1 SGDLS, CDR2 YYNGEE. Here the CDR3 reads CASSASGTGNEKLFF. The CDR3 region has the DNA TGTGCCAGCAGCGCCAGCGGGACAGGGAATGAAAAACTGTTTTTT.

V gene TRBV19 combines with J gene TRBJ1-4; D ambiguous. With 8 bases removed from V and 4 bases from J, the gap between germline ends came to 14 bases. Germline V gives CDR1 LNHDA, CDR2 SQIVND (reference sequence). The CDR3 length is 14 residues. CDR3 DNA: TGTGCCAGTGGACGGGCGGGGTTTAATGAAAAACTGTTTTTT. Translating it yields CASGRAGFNEKLFF.

In DNA, the CDR3 is TGTGCCAGCAGCTTAGATCTAACGGGGAAGGAGAATGGCTACACCTTC. Translation gives CASSLDLTGKENGYTF. The J gene is TRBJ1-2, the V gene TRBV7-8; no reliable D call. V lost 1 base and J 6 bases, leaving 18 bases between the germline ends. This CDR3 contains 16 residues. In germline, CDR1 is SGHVS, CDR2 FQNEAQ.

The chain has TRBV19 and TRBJ1-5; 8 nucleotides align to TRBD1. This CDR3 is built from 17 residues. With 8 bases clipped from V and 0 bases from J, the junction kept 12 bases outside the gene matches. Per the germline V gene, CDR1 is LNHDA and CDR2 is SQIVND (reference sequence). CDR3 in DNA: TGTGCCAGTCCGCCAGGGGGCGACTATCGTAGCAATCAGCCCCAGCATTTT. This sequence encodes CASPPGGDYRSNQPQHF.

This chain uses TRBV5-6 with TRBJ1-1, with 10 bases fitting TRBD1. The trim removed 4 bases at V and 5 bases at J, leaving 8 bases unmatched. Germline V gene data show CDR1 as SGHDT and CDR2 as YYEEEE. The CDR3 length is 15 residues. The CDR3 spells CASSRIGQGGTEAFF. As DNA, the CDR3 is TGTGCCAGCAGCCGTATCGGACAGGGGGGTACTGAAGCTTTCTTT.

This clone appeared a single time. The rearrangement joins TRBV7-2 to TRBJ2-3; TRBD1 matches 10 bases. The length of the CDR3 is 14 residues. The J segment lost 1 base and the V segment lost 5 bases, leaving 0 bases of the junction unmatched. Per germline, CDR1 SGHTA and CDR2 FQGNSA. CDR3 DNA sequence: TGTGCCAGCAGCGGGACAGGGGGCACAGATACGCAGTATTTT. Translation: CASSGTGGTDTQYF.

The gene calls are TRBV7-2 and TRBJ1-6; TRBD1 might be the D (5 bases). V shed 7 bases and J shed 10 bases, with 20 bases lying between them. The germline V gene encodes CDR1 SGHTA and CDR2 FQGNSA. The CDR3 runs 15 residues. The CDR3: CASTLLQRGRSPLHF. CDR3 DNA: TGTGCCAGCACCCTCCTTCAGAGGGGCCGATCACCCCTCCACTTT.

This CDR3 is CASSGGQGAYYGYTF. Written as DNA, the CDR3 is TGTGCCAGCAGCGGAGGACAGGGGGCTTATTATGGCTACACCTTC. The chain joins TRBV7-9 to TRBJ1-2; 11 positions match TRBD1. CDR3 length equals 15 residues. Germline V gives CDR1 SEHNR, CDR2 FQNEAQ (reference sequence). Unmatched junction bases numbered 7, after V lost 5 bases and J lost 5 bases.

V gene TRBV7-2 combines with J gene TRBJ2-5; 10 bases fit TRBD2. Looked up from germline, CDR1 is SGHTA and CDR2 is FQGNSA. The V gene end was trimmed by 0 bases and the J gene end by 4 bases; junction bases not matched to a gene: 8. CDR3 size: 17 residues. The CDR3 coding sequence is TGTGCCAGCAGCTTAGCCCCTCGATTAGCGGGGGGAGAGACCCAGTACTTC. As protein: CASSLAPRLAGGETQYF.

V and J are TRBV30 and TRBJ2-3; D is unclear. CDR1 is GTSNPN, CDR2 SVGIG, per germline (reference sequence). The CDR3 extends over 14 amino acids. V was cut by 4 bases and J by 2 bases, with 13 bases left in between. The CDR3 is CAWTKGVTTDTQYF. CDR3 DNA: TGTGCCTGGACTAAAGGCGTGACCACAGATACGCAGTATTTT.

Worth noting for this clone: The junction and the germline gene differ at one end; a read error may be behind it. This chain uses TRBV30 with TRBJ1-5; tentative D call: TRBD1 (6 bases). There are 13 residues in the CDR3. Germline CDR1 and CDR2: GTSNPN and SVGIG (reference sequence). The CDR3 sequence is CAWSPSSRGDQIF. CDR3 nucleotides: TGTGCCTGGAGCCCCTCGAGCAGGGGCGACCAAATTTTT.

The chain is built from TRBV5-1 and TRBJ1-6; 11 bases fit TRBD1. CDR1 is SGHRS, CDR2 YFSETQ, per germline. Trimming took 0 bases from V and 6 from J; bases not matched to a gene: 11. This CDR3 region has 19 residues. DNA of the CDR3: TGCGCCAGCAGCTTGGTACCTTCGGACAGGGGGCGCGGTAATTCACCCCTCCACTTT. Translating it yields CASSLVPSDRGRGNSPLHF.

The chain couples TRBV4-3 to TRBJ2-5; 13 bases fit TRBD2. The CDR3 consists of 20 residues. The V segment lost 2 bases and the J segment 5 bases; nucleotides outside the gene matches: 17. Looked up from germline, CDR1 is LGHNA and CDR2 is YSLEER. Here the CDR3 DNA reads TGCGCCAGCAGCCAATTCCTCGGGACTAGCGGGGCCGTGGGGGGGGAGACCCAGTACTTC. As protein: CASSQFLGTSGAVGGETQYF.

V usage is TRBV28 and J usage is TRBJ2-7; TRBD2 matches at 16 bases. Trimming took 5 bases from V and 5 from J; bases not matched to a gene: 9. This CDR3 has 17 residues. The V gene's germline CDR1 is MDHEN and CDR2 SYDVKM. As DNA, the CDR3 is TGTGCCAGCAGTCTCTTGGGACTAGCGGGAGGGCCCGACGAGCAGTACTTC. Amino acids: CASSLLGLAGGPDEQYF.

Notes on this clone: Distinct nucleotide sequences in the sample also encode this CDR3. J is TRBJ1-1 and V is TRBV4-3; D is perhaps TRBD1 (5 bases). V dropped 4 bases and J dropped 1 base, with 13 bases sitting between them. Germline CDR1 and CDR2: LGHNA and YSLEER. The CDR3 spans 15 residues. The CDR3 sequence: CASSPDPTGNTEAFF. The CDR3 nucleotides read TGCGCCAGCAGCCCCGACCCTACAGGGAACACTGAAGCTTTCTTT.

V usage is TRBV28 and J usage is TRBJ1-6; D call uncertain. Germline loops: CDR1 MDHEN, CDR2 SYDVKM. V shed 3 bases and J shed 10 bases, with 7 bases lying between them. The CDR3 runs to 12 residues. CDR3 coding DNA: TGTGCCAGCAGTTTGATCAAATCACCCCTCCACTTT. Protein: CASSLIKSPLHF.

For the CDR3, the DNA is TGCGCCAGCAGCCAAGATTTCCCTAGTGAGCAGTATTTT. Protein sequence: CASSQDFPSEQYF. The V gene is TRBV4-3, the J gene TRBJ2-3; no firm D call. V lost 0 bases and J 11 bases, leaving 12 bases between the germline ends. CDR1 is LGHNA and CDR2 is YSLEER in the germline V gene. The CDR3 extends over 13 amino acids.

This clone came up once. The chain combines TRBV7-2 with TRBJ2-7; D is perhaps TRBD2 (6 bases). CDR1 and CDR2 from the germline V gene are SGHTA and FQGNSA. The CDR3 consists of 13 residues. V lost 5 bases and J 2 bases, leaving 10 bases between the germline ends. The CDR3 DNA sequence: TGTGCCAGCAGCAAACGGGAGACCTACGAGCAGTACTTC. This encodes CASSKRETYEQYF.

The chain carries TRBV5-5 and TRBJ1-5; TRBD1 matches at 8 bases. The CDR3 contains 15 residues. With V trimmed by 4 bases and J by 0 bases, 3 bases remained unmatched. Germline CDR1 is SGHKS and CDR2 is YYEKEE (reference sequence). CDR3 loop: CASSLTGGSNQPQHF. DNA for the CDR3: TGTGCCAGCAGCCTAACAGGGGGTAGCAATCAGCCCCAGCATTTT.

V is TRBV3-1 (or the pseudogene TRBV3-2) and J is TRBJ1-4; D call uncertain. Between the trimmed V and J ends, which lost 3 bases and 4 bases, there was a span of 9 bases. CDR3 size: 14 residues. Germline V gene sequence: CDR1 LGHDT, CDR2 YNNKEL (reference sequence). CDR3 DNA: TGTGCCAGCAGCCAGGGTGGAAATAATGAAAAACTGTTTTTT. It is translated as CASSQGGNNEKLFF.

This chain connects TRBV3-1 (or the pseudogene TRBV3-2) to TRBJ1-4; D gene ambiguous. Per germline, CDR1 LGHDT and CDR2 YNNKEL (reference sequence). V was clipped by 0 bases and J by 10 bases, with 15 bases between them. The CDR3 consists of 15 residues. The CDR3 bases are TGTGCCAGCAGCCAAGAAGGAGACAAGGCCCGAAAACTGTTTTTT. As protein: CASSQEGDKARKLFF.

This clone was seen once. The chain carries TRBV6-2 or TRBV6-3 and TRBJ2-5; 7 nucleotides match TRBD1. CDR1 and CDR2 (germline): MNHEY, SVGEGT. The junction had 16 bases not matched to a gene; V was cut back by 4 bases and J by 2 bases. There are 18 residues in the CDR3. The CDR3 is CASSFNPGDRVSQETQYF. CDR3 DNA sequence: TGTGCCAGCAGTTTCAACCCCGGAGACAGGGTTTCACAAGAGACCCAGTACTTC.

V usage is TRBV11-2 and J usage is TRBJ2-7, with D hard to call. Germline lookup yields CDR1 SGHAT and CDR2 FQNNGV. There are 13 residues in the CDR3. Trimming cost V 2 bases and J 1 base, with 6 bases left between them. CDR3 DNA: TGTGCCAGCAGCTTAAGGCGGTCCTACGAGCAGTACTTC. This codes for CASSLRRSYEQYF.

This chain connects TRBV11-2 to TRBJ1-2; no definite D call. The CDR3 consists of 13 residues. CDR1 and CDR2 (germline): SGHAT, FQNNGV. Between the trimmed V and J ends, which lost 1 base and 1 base, there was a span of 4 bases. In DNA, the CDR3 is TGTGCCAGCAGCTTAGGACGTAACTATGGCTACACCTTC. This sequence encodes CASSLGRNYGYTF.

The chain links TRBV30 to TRBJ1-2, with D tentatively TRBD1 (5 bases). Trimming stripped 2 bases from V and 3 bases from J, with 10 bases between. Germline V lookup: CDR1 GTSNPN, CDR2 SVGIG (reference sequence). The CDR3 is made up of 13 amino acids. CDR3 DNA: TGTGCCTGGAGTACCCCGGGGGACTATGGCTACACCTTC. Translated: CAWSTPGDYGYTF.

The V and J genes are TRBV27 and TRBJ1-4; D is unclear. CDR1 is MNHEY and CDR2 is SMNVEV in the germline V gene (reference sequence). V was pared by 3 bases and J by 0 bases, with 8 bases between. This CDR3 region has 15 residues. CDR3 loop: CASSLEWSTNEKLFF. The CDR3 DNA reads TGTGCCAGCAGTTTGGAATGGTCAACTAATGAAAAACTGTTTTTT.

This clone occurred a few times. This rearrangement joins TRBV5-1 to TRBJ2-7, with 10 bases that match TRBD1. Germline CDR1 reads SGHRS; CDR2 reads YFSETQ. V lost 0 bases to trimming and J lost 6 bases; unmatched junction nucleotides: 12. The CDR3 loop spans 17 amino acids. Here the CDR3 DNA reads TGCGCCAGCAGCTTGGCCGGGACAGGGGCAGTTACGGGCGAGCAGTACTTC. This codes for CASSLAGTGAVTGEQYF. Supplemented by reference TRBV5-1 and TRBJ2-7, the full variable domain reads KAGVTQTPRYLIKTRGQQVTLSCSPISGHRSVSWYQQTPGQGLQFLFEYFSETQRNKGNFPGRFSGRQFSNSRSEMNVSTLELGDSALYLCASSLAGTGAVTGEQYFGPGTRLTVT.

This rearrangement joins TRBV2 to TRBJ1-4; no firm D call. The V gene's germline CDR1 is SNHLY and CDR2 FYNNEI. The CDR3 is made up of 14 amino acids. With 2 bases removed from V and 2 bases from J, the gap between germline ends came to 6 bases. CDR3 coding DNA: TGTGCCAGCAGTGAACACGGGACTAATGAAAAACTGTTTTTT. It yields the protein CASSEHGTNEKLFF.